Listed below are T cell receptor beta chains from one sample, sequenced in a study of CD8 T cells in ankylosing spondylitis. One entry per CDR3 protein results from TCRdb running MiXCR on the 5' RACE reads. Here the sample spans roughly 240,000 distinct CDR3 sequences, 32% being singletons. Sequences were obtained from blood, either unsorted or a sorted T cell fraction (not recorded which). These TCRs come from a male donor with ankylosing spondylitis or in good health (not recorded which). Each CDR3 is given with its conserved first and last residue. A D gene is named only where the DNA matches it firmly. Only part of the rows carry a size: once, few, many, or a class if the clone is expanded.

j_call clone_size d_call v_call cdr3_aa cdr3_nt
TRBJ2-7 few NA TRBV12-3/TRBV12-4 CASSPPLSYEQYF TGTGCCAGCAGCCCCCCCCTCTCCTACGAGCAGTACTTC
TRBJ1-2 NA TRBD1 TRBV15 CATSREWGQPNYGYTF TGTGCCACCAGCAGAGAATGGGGACAGCCAAACTATGGCTACACCTTC
TRBJ2-1 few TRBD2 TRBV5-6 CASSLRGGGENEQFF TGTGCCAGCAGCTTGCGCGGCGGGGGGGAGAATGAGCAGTTCTTC
TRBJ2-7 NA NA TRBV12-3/TRBV12-4 CASSLIGQEPYEQYF TGTGCCAGCAGTTTAATCGGGCAGGAGCCCTACGAGCAGTACTTC
TRBJ2-7 NA NA TRBV20-1 CSASGIFAYEQYF TGCAGTGCCTCCGGCATATTTGCCTACGAGCAGTACTTC
TRBJ2-1 NA TRBD1 TRBV11-2 CASSGDREVNEQFF TGTGCCAGCAGCGGGGACAGGGAGGTGAATGAGCAGTTCTTC
TRBJ2-5 few NA TRBV27 CASAQGNRYQETQYF TGTGCCAGCGCCCAAGGGAACCGGTACCAAGAGACCCAGTACTTC
TRBJ2-2 NA TRBD2 TRBV5-6 CASSGRRAGGPGELFF TGTGCCAGCAGCGGGCGTCGAGCGGGGGGGCCCGGGGAGCTGTTTTTT
TRBJ1-5 NA NA TRBV7-6 CASSLEDRYNQPQHF TGTGCCAGCAGCTTAGAGGACAGATACAATCAGCCCCAGCATTTT
TRBJ2-7 NA TRBD2 TRBV7-2 CASSGASGYYEQYF TGTGCCAGCAGCGGGGCTAGCGGTTACTACGAGCAGTACTTC
TRBJ1-6 many NA TRBV20-1 CSARARRQGTRSPLHF TGCAGTGCTAGAGCAAGAAGGCAGGGGACACGGTCACCCCTCCACTTT
TRBJ2-1 NA TRBD2 TRBV5-1 CASSLGTSGGHNEQFF TGCGCCAGCAGCCTCGGCACTAGCGGGGGGCACAATGAGCAGTTCTTC
TRBJ2-1 NA TRBD1 TRBV24-1 CARARGNEQFF TGTGCACGAGCCAGGGGGAATGAGCAGTTCTTC
TRBJ1-1 NA NA TRBV28 CASSLWTPEVNTEAFF TGTGCCAGCAGTTTATGGACTCCCGAGGTGAACACTGAAGCTTTCTTT
TRBJ2-2 few NA TRBV6-5 CASSYDGTGELFF TGTGCCAGCAGTTATGACGGTACCGGGGAGCTGTTTTTT
TRBJ2-7 once NA TRBV9 CASSVARSGVYEQYF TGTGCCAGCAGCGTAGCTCGGTCAGGGGTTTACGAGCAGTACTTC
TRBJ2-3 few NA TRBV29-1 CSVGIDPSTDTQYF TGCAGCGTGGGTATAGATCCTAGCACAGATACGCAGTATTTT
TRBJ2-5 few NA TRBV5-1 CASSLGAGASQETQYF TGCGCCAGCAGCTTGGGGGCAGGGGCTTCTCAAGAGACCCAGTACTTC